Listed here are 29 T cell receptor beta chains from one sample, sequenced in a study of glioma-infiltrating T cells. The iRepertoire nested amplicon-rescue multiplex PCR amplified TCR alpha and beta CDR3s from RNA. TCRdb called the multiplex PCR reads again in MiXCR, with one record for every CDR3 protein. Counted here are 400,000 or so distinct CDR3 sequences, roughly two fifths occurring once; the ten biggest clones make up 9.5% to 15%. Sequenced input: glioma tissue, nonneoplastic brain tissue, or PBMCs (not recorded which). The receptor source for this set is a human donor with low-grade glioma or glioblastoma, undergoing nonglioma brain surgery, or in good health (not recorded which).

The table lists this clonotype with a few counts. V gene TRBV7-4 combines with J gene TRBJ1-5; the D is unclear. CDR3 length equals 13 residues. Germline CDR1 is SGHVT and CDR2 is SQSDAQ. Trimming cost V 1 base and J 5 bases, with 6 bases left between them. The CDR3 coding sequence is TGTGCCAGCAGCTTAGGAGCTTATCAGCCCCAGCATTTT. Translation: CASSLGAYQPQHF.

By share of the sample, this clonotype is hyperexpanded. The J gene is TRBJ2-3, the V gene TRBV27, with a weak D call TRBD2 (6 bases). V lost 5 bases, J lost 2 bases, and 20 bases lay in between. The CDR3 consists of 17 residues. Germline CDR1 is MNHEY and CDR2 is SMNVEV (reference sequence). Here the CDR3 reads CASSPARVSGITDTQYF. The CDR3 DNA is TGTGCCAGCAGTCCCGCCCGGGTTAGCGGAATCACAGATACGCAGTATTTT.

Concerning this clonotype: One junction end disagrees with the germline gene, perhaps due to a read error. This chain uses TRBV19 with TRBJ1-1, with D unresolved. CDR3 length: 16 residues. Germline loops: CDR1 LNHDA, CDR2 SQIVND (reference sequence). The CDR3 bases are TGTGCCAGTAGTTTTGCCCGAGCCCCCGTGAACGCTGAAGCTTTCTTT. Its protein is CASSFARAPVNAEAFF.

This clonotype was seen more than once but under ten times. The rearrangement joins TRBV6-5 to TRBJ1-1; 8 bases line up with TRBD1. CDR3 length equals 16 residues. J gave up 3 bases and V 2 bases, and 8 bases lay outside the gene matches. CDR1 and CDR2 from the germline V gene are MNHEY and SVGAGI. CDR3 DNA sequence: TGTGCCAGCAGTTACGTACAGGGGGTATGGGACACTGAAGCTTTCTTT. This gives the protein CASSYVQGVWDTEAFF.

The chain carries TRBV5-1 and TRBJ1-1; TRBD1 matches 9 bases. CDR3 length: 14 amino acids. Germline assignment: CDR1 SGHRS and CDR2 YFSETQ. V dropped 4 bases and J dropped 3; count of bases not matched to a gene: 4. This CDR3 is CASSGTGQDTEAFF. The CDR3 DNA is TGCGCCAGCAGCGGGACAGGGCAGGACACTGAAGCTTTCTTT.

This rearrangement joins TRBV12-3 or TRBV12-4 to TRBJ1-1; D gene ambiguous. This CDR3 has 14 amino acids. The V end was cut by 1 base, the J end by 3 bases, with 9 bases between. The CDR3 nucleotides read TGTGCCAGCAGTTTAGGCCATGGGGACACTGAAGCTTTCTTT. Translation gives CASSLGHGDTEAFF.

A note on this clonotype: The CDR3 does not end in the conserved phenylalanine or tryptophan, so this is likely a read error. The CDR3 here is CASSLPDVLEQYS. The DNA of the CDR3 is TGCGCCAGCAGCCTACCGGACGTGCTCGAGCAGTACTCC. The rearrangement links TRBV4-1 to TRBJ2-7; D unresolved. CDR1 is MGHRA and CDR2 is YSYEKL in the germline V gene. Trimming removed 4 bases at V and 6 bases at J, with 13 bases between. The CDR3 loop spans 13 amino acids.

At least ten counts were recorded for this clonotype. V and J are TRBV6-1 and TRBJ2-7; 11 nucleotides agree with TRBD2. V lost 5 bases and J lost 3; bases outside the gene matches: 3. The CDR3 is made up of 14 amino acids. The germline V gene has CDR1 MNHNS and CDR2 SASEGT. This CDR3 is CASSSTSGIYEQYF. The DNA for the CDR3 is TGTGCCAGCAGTTCGACTAGCGGGATCTACGAGCAGTACTTC.

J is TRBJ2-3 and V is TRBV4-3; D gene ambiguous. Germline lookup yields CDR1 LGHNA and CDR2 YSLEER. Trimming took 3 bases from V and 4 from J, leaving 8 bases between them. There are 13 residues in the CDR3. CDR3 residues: CASSHYRADTQYF. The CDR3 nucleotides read TGCGCCAGCAGCCACTACCGGGCAGATACGCAGTATTTT.

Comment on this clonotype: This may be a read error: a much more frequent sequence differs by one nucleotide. The CDR3 spells CASSLSWLVAGRGNEQFF. CDR3 in DNA: TGTGCCAGCAGTTTATCGTGGTTGGTAGCGGGAAGGGGGAATGAGCAGTTCTTC. The chain joins TRBV27 to TRBJ2-1, with 8 bases lining up with TRBD2. CDR3 length: 18 residues. V shed 0 bases, J shed 7 bases, and the junction held 14 bases outside the gene matches. Germline CDR1 is MNHEY and CDR2 is SMNVEV (reference sequence).

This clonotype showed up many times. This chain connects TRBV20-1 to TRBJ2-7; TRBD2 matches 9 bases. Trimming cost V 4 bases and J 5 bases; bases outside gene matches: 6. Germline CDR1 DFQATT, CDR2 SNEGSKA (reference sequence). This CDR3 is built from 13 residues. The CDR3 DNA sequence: TGCAGTGCTACCTTAGCGGGAGAGGACGAGCAGTACTTC. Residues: CSATLAGEDEQYF.

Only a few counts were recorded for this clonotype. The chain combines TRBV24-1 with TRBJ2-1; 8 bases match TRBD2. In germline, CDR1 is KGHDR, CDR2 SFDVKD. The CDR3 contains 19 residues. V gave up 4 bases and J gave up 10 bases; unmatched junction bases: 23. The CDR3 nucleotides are TGTGCCACCAGTGACTCCACTCCCACTAGCGGAGTGGGTCGAAGGGAGCAGTTCTTC. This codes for CATSDSTPTSGVGRREQFF.

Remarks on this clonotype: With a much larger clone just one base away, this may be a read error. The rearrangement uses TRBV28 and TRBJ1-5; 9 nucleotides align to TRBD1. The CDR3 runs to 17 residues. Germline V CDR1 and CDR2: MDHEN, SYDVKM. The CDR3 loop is CPSSFPQPGQGNQPQHF. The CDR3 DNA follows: TGTCCCAGCAGTTTTCCGCAGCCGGGACAGGGTAATCAGCCCCAGCATTTT. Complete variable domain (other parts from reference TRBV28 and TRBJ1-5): DVKVTQSSRYLVKRTGEKVFLECVQDMDHENMFWYRQDPGLGLRLIYFSYDVKMKEKGDIPEGYSVSREKKERFSLILESASTNQTSMYLCPSSFPQPGQGNQPQHFGDGTRLSIL.

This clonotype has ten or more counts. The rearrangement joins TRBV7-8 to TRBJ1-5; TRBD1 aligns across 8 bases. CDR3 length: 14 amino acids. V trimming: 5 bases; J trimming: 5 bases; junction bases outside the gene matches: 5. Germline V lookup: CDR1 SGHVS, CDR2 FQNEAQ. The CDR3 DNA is TGTGCCAGCAGCAGGACAGGGCGTGATCAGCCCCAGCATTTT. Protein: CASSRTGRDQPQHF.

The CDR3 bases are TGTGCCAGCAGCCTCCAGTACCAGGGAGACTACGAGCAGTACTTC. Residues: CASSLQYQGDYEQYF. The chain couples TRBV4-2 to TRBJ2-7; D might be TRBD1 or TRBD2, each matching 5 bases. CDR3 length: 15 amino acids. V lost 4 bases and J 3 bases, leaving 16 bases between the germline ends. Germline CDR1 reads LGHNA; CDR2 reads YNFKEQ.

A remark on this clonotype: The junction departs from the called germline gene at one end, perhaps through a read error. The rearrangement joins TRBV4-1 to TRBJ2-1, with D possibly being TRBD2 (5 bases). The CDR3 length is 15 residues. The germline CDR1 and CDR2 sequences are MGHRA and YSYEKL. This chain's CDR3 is CAGSQESGSYNEQFF. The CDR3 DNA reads TGCGCCGGCAGCCAAGAAAGCGGCTCCTACAATGAGCAGTTCTTC.

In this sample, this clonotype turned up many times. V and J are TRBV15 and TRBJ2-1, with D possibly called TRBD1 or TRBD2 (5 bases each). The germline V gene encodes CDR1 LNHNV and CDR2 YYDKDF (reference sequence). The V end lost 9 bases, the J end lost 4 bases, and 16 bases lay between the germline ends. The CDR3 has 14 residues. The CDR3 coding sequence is TGTGCCACGAGGGACCCCGGGGCATACAATGAGCAGTTCTTC. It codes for CATRDPGAYNEQFF.

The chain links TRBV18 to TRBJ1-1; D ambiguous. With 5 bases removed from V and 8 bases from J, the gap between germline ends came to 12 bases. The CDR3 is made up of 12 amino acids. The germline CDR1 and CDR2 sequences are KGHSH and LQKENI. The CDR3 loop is CASSVLIGEAFF. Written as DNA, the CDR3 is TGTGCCAGCTCAGTACTGATTGGGGAAGCTTTCTTT.

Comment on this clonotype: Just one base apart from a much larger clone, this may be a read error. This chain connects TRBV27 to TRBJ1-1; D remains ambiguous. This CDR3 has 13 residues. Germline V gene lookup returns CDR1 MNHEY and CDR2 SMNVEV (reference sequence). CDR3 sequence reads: CASSPSIGAEVFF. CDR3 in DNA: TGTGCCAGCAGTCCCAGTATTGGCGCTGAAGTTTTCTTT.

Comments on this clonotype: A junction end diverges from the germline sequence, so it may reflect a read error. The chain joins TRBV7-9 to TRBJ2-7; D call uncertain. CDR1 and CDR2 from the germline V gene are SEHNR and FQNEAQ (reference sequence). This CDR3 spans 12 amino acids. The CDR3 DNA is TGTGGCAGCAGCCCACTCAACTACGAGCAGTACTTC. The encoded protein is CGSSPLNYEQYF.

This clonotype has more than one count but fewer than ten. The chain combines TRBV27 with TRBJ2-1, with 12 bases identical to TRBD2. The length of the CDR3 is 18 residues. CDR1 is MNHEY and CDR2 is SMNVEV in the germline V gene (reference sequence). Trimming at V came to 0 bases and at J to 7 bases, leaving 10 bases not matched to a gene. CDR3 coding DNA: TGTGCCAGCAGTTTATCCATCGAAGGACTAGCGGGAATGAATGAGCAGTTCTTC. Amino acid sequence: CASSLSIEGLAGMNEQFF.

The CDR3 sequence is CAAAIRGGADTQYF. For the CDR3, the DNA is TGTGCCGCAGCAATCCGAGGAGGGGCAGATACGCAGTATTTT. The chain carries TRBV6-2 or TRBV6-3 and TRBJ2-3; D is perhaps TRBD2 (6 bases). CDR1 is MNHEY and CDR2 is SVGEGT in the germline V gene. Trimming cost V 11 bases and J 4 bases, with 19 bases left between them. The length of the CDR3 is 14 residues.

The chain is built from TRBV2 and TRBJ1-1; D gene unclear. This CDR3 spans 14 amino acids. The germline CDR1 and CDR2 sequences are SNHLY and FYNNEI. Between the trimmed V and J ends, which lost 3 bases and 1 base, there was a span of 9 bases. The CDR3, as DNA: TGTGCCAGCAGTGAGCCCGGGAGGAACACTGAAGCTTTCTTT. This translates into CASSEPGRNTEAFF.

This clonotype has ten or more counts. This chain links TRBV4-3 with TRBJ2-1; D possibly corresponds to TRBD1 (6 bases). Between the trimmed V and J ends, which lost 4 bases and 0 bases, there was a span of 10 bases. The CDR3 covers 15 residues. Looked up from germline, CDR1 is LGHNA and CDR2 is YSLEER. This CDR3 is CASSLGQSSYNEQFF. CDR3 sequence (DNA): TGCGCCAGCAGCCTCGGACAGAGCTCCTACAATGAGCAGTTCTTC.

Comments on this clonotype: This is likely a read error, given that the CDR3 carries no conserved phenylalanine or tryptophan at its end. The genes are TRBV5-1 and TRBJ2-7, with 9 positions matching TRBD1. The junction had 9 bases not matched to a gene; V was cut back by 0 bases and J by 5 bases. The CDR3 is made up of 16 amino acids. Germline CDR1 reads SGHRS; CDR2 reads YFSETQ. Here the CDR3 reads CASSLGGTGPRNEQYL. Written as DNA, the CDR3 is TGCGCCAGCAGCTTGGGGGGGACAGGGCCTAGGAACGAGCAGTACCTC.

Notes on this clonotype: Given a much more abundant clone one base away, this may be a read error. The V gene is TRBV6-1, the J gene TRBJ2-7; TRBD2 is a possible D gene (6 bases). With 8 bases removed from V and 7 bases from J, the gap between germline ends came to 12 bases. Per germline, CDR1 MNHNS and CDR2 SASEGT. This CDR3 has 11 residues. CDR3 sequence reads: CASGSAGEQYF. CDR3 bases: TGTGCCAGCGGTTCCGCGGGGGAGCAGTACTTC.

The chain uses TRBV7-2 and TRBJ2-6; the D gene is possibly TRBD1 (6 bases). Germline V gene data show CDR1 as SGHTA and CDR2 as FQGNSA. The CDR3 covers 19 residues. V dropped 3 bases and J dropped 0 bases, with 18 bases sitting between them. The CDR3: CASSFLQGNPVSGANVLTF. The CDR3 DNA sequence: TGTGCCAGCAGCTTTCTCCAGGGGAATCCCGTCTCTGGGGCCAACGTCCTGACTTTC.

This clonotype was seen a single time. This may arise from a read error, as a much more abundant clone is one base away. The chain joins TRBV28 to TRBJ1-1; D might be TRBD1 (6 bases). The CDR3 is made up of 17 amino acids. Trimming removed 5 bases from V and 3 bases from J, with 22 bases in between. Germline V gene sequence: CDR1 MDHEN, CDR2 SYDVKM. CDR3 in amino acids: CASSHPRDGGRDTEAFF. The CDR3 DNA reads TGTGCCAGCAGTCATCCTCGGGACGGGGGGCGCGACACTGAAGCTTTCTTT.

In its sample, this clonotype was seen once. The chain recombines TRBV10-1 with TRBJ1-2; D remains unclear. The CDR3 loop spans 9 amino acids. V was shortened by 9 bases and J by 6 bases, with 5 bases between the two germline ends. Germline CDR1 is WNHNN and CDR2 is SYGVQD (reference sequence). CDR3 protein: CASSNGYTF. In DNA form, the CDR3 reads TGCGCCAGTTCGAATGGCTACACCTTC.